This T cell receptor (beta chain) was recorded in a study of blood T cell repertoires in COVID-19. Study-level information: In each case, the material was cDNA or gDNA derived from T cells, B-cell-depleted T cells, or PBMCs.

Unmatched junction bases numbered 5, after V lost 3 bases and J lost 6 bases. The CDR3 runs to 15 residues. Germline loops: CDR1 SGHNT, CDR2 YENEEA. Using immunoSEQ multiplex PCR, the repertoire was profiled, and TCRdb retains in-frame clones only, with some absent. Of about 180,000 clones listed, about nine tenths are singletons. The chain is built from TRBV11-3 and TRBJ2-7; 13 nucleotides agree with TRBD2. The TCR originated in a woman aged 25 to 39 with acute or convalescent COVID-19. Sample: peripheral blood. The CDR3 bases are TGTGCCAGCAGCTTTTGGACTAGCGGGAGTTCCGAGCAGTACTTC. Residues: CASSFWTSGSSEQYF.